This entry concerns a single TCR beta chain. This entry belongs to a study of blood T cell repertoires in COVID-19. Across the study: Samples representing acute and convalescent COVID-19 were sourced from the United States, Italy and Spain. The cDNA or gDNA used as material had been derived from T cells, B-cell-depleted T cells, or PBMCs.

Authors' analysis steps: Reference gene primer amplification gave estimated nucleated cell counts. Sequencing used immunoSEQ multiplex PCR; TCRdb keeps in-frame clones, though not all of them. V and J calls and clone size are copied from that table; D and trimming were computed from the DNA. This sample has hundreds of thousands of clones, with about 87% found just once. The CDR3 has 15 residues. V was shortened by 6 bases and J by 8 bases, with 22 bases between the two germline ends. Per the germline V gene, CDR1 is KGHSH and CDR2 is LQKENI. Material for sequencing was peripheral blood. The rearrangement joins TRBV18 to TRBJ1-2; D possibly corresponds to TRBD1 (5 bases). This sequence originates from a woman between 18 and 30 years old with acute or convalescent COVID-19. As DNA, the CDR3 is TGTGCCAGCTCCCCATTCAGCGTCCAGGGAGGCGGCTACACCTTC. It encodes CASSPFSVQGGGYTF.